The rows below give T cell receptor beta chains drawn from one sample of a study of blood T cell repertoires in COVID-19. The protocol was immunoSEQ multiplex PCR, while the TCRdb copy is restricted to in-frame clones and leaves out a portion. The table lists about 220,000 clones, approximately 85% of them singletons. Specimen: peripheral blood. These receptors originate from an older woman with COVID-19, enrolled during active disease. CDR3s include the opening cysteine and the closing phenylalanine or tryptophan. D genes are given only for firm matches. Size is stated for part of the rows, as once, few or many counts, or as a class when the clone is expanded.

d_gene | abundance | j_gene | v_gene | CDR3nt | CDR3aa
- | - | TRBJ1-3 | TRBV5-5 | TGTGCCAGCAGCTTGGTATTGAACCCTAACCTCGCTCGAAACACCATATATTTT | CASSLVLNPNLARNTIYF
TRBD1 | - | TRBJ1-1 | TRBV7-9 | TGTGCCAGCATGGCGGGACAGGGGGGGAACACTGAAGCTTTCTTT | CASMAGQGGNTEAFF
TRBD2 | - | TRBJ2-3 | TRBV9 | TGTGCCAGCAGCGTAGGACCAGCGGGGGGCGAGGGTCGTACGCAGTATTTT | CASSVGPAGGEGRTQYF
- | - | TRBJ2-6 | TRBV7-2 | TGTGCCAGCAGCTTAGCTCACAGGAGCTCTGGGGCCAACGTCCTGACTTTC | CASSLAHRSSGANVLTF
- | - | TRBJ2-2 | TRBV9 | TGTGCCAGCAACCCTGCCGGGGAGGTTACCGGGGAGCTGTTTTTT | CASNPAGEVTGELFF
- | - | TRBJ2-7 | TRBV7-2 | TGTGCCAGCAGCTTAGGGACTGTAAGCTCCTACGAGCAGTACTTC | CASSLGTVSSYEQYF
- | - | TRBJ2-7 | TRBV12-3/TRBV12-4 | TGTGCCAGCGCGGGGAGCGGCCCCTACGAGCAGTACTTC | CASAGSGPYEQYF
TRBD1 | - | TRBJ1-1 | TRBV9 | TGTGCCAGCAGCGTCATGGACAGGGGGGGCTCTGAAGCTTTCTTT | CASSVMDRGGSEAFF
- | - | TRBJ1-2 | TRBV4-2 | TGTGCCAGCAGCCAAGATCAAGCTCTGGCGGGGAACTATGGCTACACCTTC | CASSQDQALAGNYGYTF
- | - | TRBJ1-2 | TRBV9 | TGTGCCAGCAGCGATTGGGGCAGGGGTAACTATGGCTACACCTTC | CASSDWGRGNYGYTF
- | - | TRBJ1-3 | TRBV5-1 | TGCGCCAGCAGCTCACAAGGAGGTGGGAGCTCTGGAAACACCATATATTTT | CASSSQGGGSSGNTIYF
TRBD2 | - | TRBJ2-7 | TRBV11-1 | TGTGCCAGCAGCCCCGGCGGACTAGCCGTCCATTGGGAGCAGTACTTC | CASSPGGLAVHWEQYF
TRBD2 | - | TRBJ2-1 | TRBV11-3 | TGTGCCAGCAGCTTAGATTTTTACGGGACTAGGGGCAATGAGCAGTTCTTC | CASSLDFYGTRGNEQFF
TRBD1 | - | TRBJ2-1 | TRBV6-1 | TGTGCCAGCAGTGATGGGACAGGAGATAGGGATGAGCAGTTCTTC | CASSDGTGDRDEQFF
TRBD1 | - | TRBJ1-1 | TRBV30 | TGTGCCTGGAGGGCACAGGGGACTGAAGCTTTCTTT | CAWRAQGTEAFF
- | - | TRBJ1-6 | TRBV6-1 | TGTGCCAGCAGTGAAGAGCCGGGGGGCCGTGGGTATTCACCCCTCCACTTT | CASSEEPGGRGYSPLHF
- | - | TRBJ1-1 | TRBV6-6 | TGTGCCAGTAGCAGAAACACTGAAGCTTTCTTT | CASSRNTEAFF
TRBD2 | - | TRBJ2-7 | TRBV6-2/TRBV6-3 | TGTGCCAGCACCCCCCCTCGGGTGCGGGGGACCTACGAGCAGTACTTC | CASTPPRVRGTYEQYF
- | - | TRBJ2-5 | TRBV5-1 | TGCGCCAGCAGCTCGGGGGTTTACCAAGAGACCCAGTACTTC | CASSSGVYQETQYF
- | - | TRBJ1-1 | TRBV9 | TGTGCCAGCAGCGTATCAGGCAACACTGAAGCTTTCTTT | CASSVSGNTEAFF
- | few | TRBJ2-4 | TRBV7-3 | TGTGCCAGCAGCCCCCTGGGAGGAGCCAAAAACATTCAGTACTTC | CASSPLGGAKNIQYF
- | once | TRBJ2-7 | TRBV12-3/TRBV12-4 | TGTGCCAGCAGTTCGAGGGTAAACGAGCAGTACTTT | CASSSRVNEQYF
- | few | TRBJ1-1 | TRBV5-6 | TGTGCCAGCTTTTACAGCATGAACACTGAAGCTTTCTTT | CASFYSMNTEAFF
TRBD2 | - | TRBJ2-2 | TRBV11-3 | TGTGCCAGCAGCTCCGGACTAGCGGGGCAACTAAACACCGGGGAGCTGTTTTTT | CASSSGLAGQLNTGELFF
- | - | TRBJ1-5 | TRBV7-8 | TGTGCCAGCAGTTTTCGGGGGATTCAGCCCCAGCATTTT | CASSFRGIQPQHF
- | - | TRBJ2-7 | TRBV15 | TGTGCCACCAGCAGAGGTCCAGGGCTGTGGGAGCAGTACTTC | CATSRGPGLWEQYF
- | - | TRBJ1-2 | TRBV2 | TGTGCCAGCAGTGAAGCGCTTCAGGCCACCTGG | CASSEALQATW
TRBD1 | - | TRBJ1-2 | TRBV10-3 | TGTGCCATCCCGGGGTCGTTGACAGGGGAGGATGGCTACACCTTC | CAIPGSLTGEDGYTF
TRBD2 | - | TRBJ2-7 | TRBV7-6 | TGTGCCAGCAGCACACGCACGGGGACTAGCGGGAAAACCTACGAGCAGTACTTC | CASSTRTGTSGKTYEQYF
TRBD1 | - | TRBJ1-4 | TRBV9 | TGTGCCAGCACGTACCGGGGGACAGAGAATGAAAAACTGTTTTTT | CASTYRGTENEKLFF
- | - | TRBJ2-1 | TRBV19 | TGTGCCAGTAGCAAGGGACACCAGTCCTACAATGAGCAGTTCTTC | CASSKGHQSYNEQFF
- | - | TRBJ1-1 | TRBV7-9 | TGTGCCAGCTGGGGGGGGCTCGTTGGCACTGAAGCTTTCTTT | CASWGGLVGTEAFF
TRBD2 | - | TRBJ2-1 | TRBV7-3 | TGTGCCAGCAGCTTAGCGGGAGGTTACAATGAGCAGTTCTTC | CASSLAGGYNEQFF
- | - | TRBJ1-1 | TRBV5-1 | TGCGCCAGCAGCTTGGCCCTAGGGGGCACTGAAGCTTTCTTT | CASSLALGGTEAFF
TRBD1 | - | TRBJ1-2 | TRBV7-2 | TGTGCCAGCAGCTTGGACAGGGGGCACGGCTATGGCTACACCTTC | CASSLDRGHGYGYTF
TRBD2 | - | TRBJ2-5 | TRBV7-9 | TGTGCCAGCAGCTTAGAAGGGACTAGGGAGGAGACCCAGTACTTC | CASSLEGTREETQYF
TRBD2 | - | TRBJ2-2 | TRBV7-2 | TGTGCCAGCCACCCCGCGGGGGGGGCGCACACCGGGGAGCTGTTTTTT | CASHPAGGAHTGELFF
- | - | TRBJ1-1 | TRBV7-9 | TGTGCCAGCAGCCCCGCCGGGGGTTTCAGTCCGGAAGCTTTCTTT | CASSPAGGFSPEAFF
- | - | TRBJ2-5 | TRBV6-2/TRBV6-3 | TGTGCCAGCAGCAAACAGCTTTACCAAGAGACCCAGTACTTC | CASSKQLYQETQYF
TRBD1 | - | TRBJ1-2 | TRBV6-2/TRBV6-3 | TGTGCCAGCAGTCCCACAGGGGGCTGGGGCTACACCTTC | CASSPTGGWGYTF
TRBD1 | few | TRBJ1-1 | TRBV18 | TGTGCCAGCTCACCAATACTGGGACAGGGGGCCGAAGCTTTCTTT | CASSPILGQGAEAFF
TRBD1 | - | TRBJ2-1 | TRBV29-1 | TGCAGCGTTTACAGGGGGCGGAATGAGCAGTTCTTC | CSVYRGRNEQFF
- | once | TRBJ1-3 | TRBV6-2/TRBV6-3 | TGTGCCAGCAGTTACGGAGGACGCTCTGGAAACACCATATATTTT | CASSYGGRSGNTIYF
TRBD2 | - | TRBJ2-7 | TRBV27 | TGTGCCAGCAGTTTACTCGGACTAGCGGGAGTTGTTGACGAGCAGTACTTC | CASSLLGLAGVVDEQYF
- | - | TRBJ2-7 | TRBV6-2/TRBV6-3 | TGTGCCAGCAGTTACCTGGCAGACGAGCAGTACTTC | CASSYLADEQYF
TRBD1 | - | TRBJ1-1 | TRBV19 | TGTGCCAGTAGTATATCCCCCGACAGGGCTACTGAAGCTTTCTTT | CASSISPDRATEAFF
TRBD1 | - | TRBJ1-5 | TRBV24-1 | TGTGCCGCCCGGGACAGCTTAATCGGACGCAATCAGCCCCAGCATTTT | CAARDSLIGRNQPQHF
- | few | TRBJ1-1 | TRBV12-3/TRBV12-4 | TGTGCCAGCATAACTACACTAGAAGCTTTCTTT | CASITTLEAFF
- | - | TRBJ2-5 | TRBV25-1 | TGTGCCAGCAGTGAACCGGGGTGGGAGACCCAGTACTTC | CASSEPGWETQYF
- | - | TRBJ2-7 | TRBV2 | TGTGCCAGCTTTACTGGGCCGGGACACTTTTACGAGCAGTACTTC | CASFTGPGHFYEQYF
- | - | TRBJ1-3 | TRBV5-8 | TGTGCCAGCAGCTTGGGGGACATCGAAAGCTCTGGAAACACCATATATTTT | CASSLGDIESSGNTIYF
- | - | TRBJ1-6 | TRBV28 | TGTGCCAGCAGTTTAAGCAAGATTCAAACCCTCCACTTT | CASSLSKIQTLHF
- | - | TRBJ2-7 | TRBV29-1 | TGCAGCGTTGGACAGGCGGCCTACGAGCAGTACTTC | CSVGQAAYEQYF
- | - | TRBJ1-6 | TRBV5-1 | TGCGCCAGCAAATCCGGCGAGACTGCCCCTAATTCACCCCTCCACTTT | CASKSGETAPNSPLHF
TRBD1 | - | TRBJ2-7 | TRBV6-5 | TGTGCCAGCATTCCCGGGCCGGGACAGTCCTACGAGCAGTACTTC | CASIPGPGQSYEQYF
TRBD1 | - | TRBJ2-3 | TRBV5-1 | TGCGCCAGCAGCTTGCCCCGGGGACAGGGCGCAGATACGCAGTATTTT | CASSLPRGQGADTQYF
- | once | TRBJ1-2 | TRBV7-2 | TGTGCCAGCCGTTATGACAGCCGACTCATTGGCTACACCTTC | CASRYDSRLIGYTF
- | - | TRBJ1-1 | TRBV7-2 | TGTGCCAGCAGCTTAGTCCTCCGGAACACTGAAGCTTTCTTT | CASSLVLRNTEAFF
- | - | TRBJ1-6 | TRBV30 | TGTGCCTGGAGTGAGGTACAGCTCTATAATTCACCCCTCCACTTT | CAWSEVQLYNSPLHF